Listed below are T cell receptor beta chains from one sample, sequenced in a study of CD8+ T cells in alopecia areata. Measured with immunoSEQ multiplex PCR; TCRdb has only the in-frame clones, and not every one. The sample consists of about 56,000 clones, almost 97% of them appearing once. The sample in question was CD8+ T cells sorted from blood, obtained at week 0. All receptors derive from a human donor with alopecia areata. CDR3s include the opening cysteine and the closing phenylalanine or tryptophan. Each record gives: D gene, clone size, V gene, J gene, CDR3 DNA, CDR3 protein. A D gene is named only where the DNA matches it firmly. Some rows have no size entry. The others give once, few or many, or a class for an expanded clone.

D: NA
size: NA
V: TRBV9
J: TRBJ2-5
DNA: TGTGCCAGCAGCCTCGGAGCGCAGGAGGGGGAGACCCAGTACTTC
CDR3: CASSLGAQEGETQYF

D: NA
size: NA
V: TRBV4-1
J: TRBJ2-7
DNA: TGCGCCAGCAGCCCATTGGAGGAGTACGAGCAGTACTTC
CDR3: CASSPLEEYEQYF

D: NA
size: NA
V: TRBV25-1
J: TRBJ1-1
DNA: TGTGCCAGCAGTTCGAGTTTTTCGAACACTGAAGCTTTCTTT
CDR3: CASSSSFSNTEAFF

D: NA
size: NA
V: TRBV7-6
J: TRBJ2-1
DNA: TGTGCCAGCAGCTTAGGCGTGGGGGGGACAGGCCAGTTCTTC
CDR3: CASSLGVGGTGQFF

D: TRBD1
size: NA
V: TRBV5-1
J: TRBJ1-1
DNA: TGCGCCAGCAGCTTGGAGTATAGGCGGACAGGGTGGGGAAGTGATGCTTTCTTT
CDR3: CASSLEYRRTGWGSDAFF

D: NA
size: once
V: TRBV4-3
J: TRBJ2-3
DNA: TGCGCCAGCAGCTCCACGTCAGATACGCAGTATTTT
CDR3: CASSSTSDTQYF

D: NA
size: NA
V: TRBV5-4
J: TRBJ2-3
DNA: TGTGCCAGCAGCCGAAGGACGACAACAGATACGCAGTATTTT
CDR3: CASSRRTTTDTQYF

D: TRBD2
size: NA
V: TRBV7-2
J: TRBJ2-7
DNA: TGTGCCAGCAGCACAGGGACTAGCGGGGACGAGCAGTACTTC
CDR3: CASSTGTSGDEQYF

D: NA
size: NA
V: TRBV27
J: TRBJ1-1
DNA: TGTGCCAGCAGTCTCGGGACACCTAACACTGAAGCTTTCTTT
CDR3: CASSLGTPNTEAFF

D: TRBD1
size: NA
V: TRBV6-1
J: TRBJ2-7
DNA: TGTGCCAGCAGTGAAGCCCACCATGGGACAGGGATGTACGAGCAGTACTTC
CDR3: CASSEAHHGTGMYEQYF

D: NA
size: NA
V: TRBV4-1
J: TRBJ2-1
DNA: TGCGCCAGCAGCCAACGGGCGGGACAGTACAATGAGCAGTTCTTC
CDR3: CASSQRAGQYNEQFF

D: TRBD1
size: NA
V: TRBV6-6
J: TRBJ1-1
DNA: TGTGCCAGCAGTCCTCCCCGGACAGGCCCCACTGAAGCTTTCTTT
CDR3: CASSPPRTGPTEAFF

D: NA
size: NA
V: TRBV7-9
J: TRBJ2-3
DNA: TGTGCCAGCAGCTTTCGGCGGGGGCCTTTGGATACGCAGTATTTT
CDR3: CASSFRRGPLDTQYF

D: TRBD2
size: NA
V: TRBV29-1
J: TRBJ2-3
DNA: TGCAGCGTTGAGGGATGGACTAGCGGGGGGTTGGGCACAGATACGCAGTATTTT
CDR3: CSVEGWTSGGLGTDTQYF

D: NA
size: NA
V: TRBV29-1
J: TRBJ1-2
DNA: TGCAGCGTTGATGGGGGCGCAAAATATGGCTACACCTTC
CDR3: CSVDGGAKYGYTF

D: NA
size: NA
V: TRBV6-5
J: TRBJ1-4
DNA: TGTGCCAGCAGTTACGAGGTCGGGAGAGATGAAAAACTGTTTTTT
CDR3: CASSYEVGRDEKLFF

D: NA
size: NA
V: TRBV29-1
J: TRBJ2-7
DNA: TGCAGCGTTGAACAGGGGGGGGTCTACGAGCAGTACTTC
CDR3: CSVEQGGVYEQYF

D: NA
size: NA
V: TRBV6-6
J: TRBJ2-7
DNA: TGTGCCAGCAGTTACCCCTCGGACAGTCTTCCCTACGAGCAGTACTTC
CDR3: CASSYPSDSLPYEQYF

D: NA
size: once
V: TRBV4-3
J: TRBJ2-7
DNA: TGCGCCAGCAGCCCAAGTCCGGCGGACGCCCCTATCCACGAGCAGTACTTC
CDR3: CASSPSPADAPIHEQYF

D: NA
size: NA
V: TRBV5-1
J: TRBJ2-3
DNA: TGCGCCAGCAGCTTGGAGGGGCCGCCAATCACGGATACGCAGTATTTT
CDR3: CASSLEGPPITDTQYF

D: NA
size: NA
V: TRBV5-6
J: TRBJ1-4
DNA: TGTGCCAGCAGCTCCGGGGGCGGGGAACTGTTTTTT
CDR3: CASSSGGGELFF

D: NA
size: once
V: TRBV7-9
J: TRBJ2-3
DNA: TGTGCCAGCAGCTGGACCCCCTTGGGGGGGGCGGCAGATACGCAGTATTTT
CDR3: CASSWTPLGGAADTQYF

D: TRBD1
size: NA
V: TRBV7-2
J: TRBJ2-6
DNA: TGTGCCAGCAGTTCGTTGGGACAGAAAAGCTCTGGGGCCAACGTCCTGACTTTC
CDR3: CASSSLGQKSSGANVLTF

D: NA
size: NA
V: TRBV7-9
J: TRBJ2-3
DNA: TGTGCCAGCAGCTCAGAGGGGGCCGCGGGGGGTCCAGATACGCAGTATTTT
CDR3: CASSSEGAAGGPDTQYF

D: TRBD2
size: NA
V: TRBV7-8
J: TRBJ2-2
DNA: TGTGCCAGCAGCTTACGGACTAGCGGGACTCCCGGCACCGGGGAGCTGTTTTTT
CDR3: CASSLRTSGTPGTGELFF

D: TRBD2
size: NA
V: TRBV9
J: TRBJ2-5
DNA: TGTGCCAGCGGTTCAGGGACTAGCGGGATGGGGACCCAGTACTTC
CDR3: CASGSGTSGMGTQYF

D: TRBD2
size: NA
V: TRBV6-1
J: TRBJ2-5
DNA: TGTGCCAGCAGTGAATGGGGGAGGGAAGGAGGAGAGACCCAGTACTTC
CDR3: CASSEWGREGGETQYF

D: NA
size: NA
V: TRBV7-9
J: TRBJ2-5
DNA: TGTGCCAGCAGCTTAGCAGGAGAGACCCAGTACTTC
CDR3: CASSLAGETQYF

D: TRBD1
size: NA
V: TRBV27
J: TRBJ1-1
DNA: TGTGCCAGCAGACCCTTGTGGACAGGGCGTACTGAAGCTTTCTTT
CDR3: CASRPLWTGRTEAFF

D: TRBD2
size: NA
V: TRBV5-8
J: TRBJ2-4
DNA: TGTGCCAGCAGCCAACACCGGGACTACCATTGGGTAGCCAAAAACATTCAGTACTTC
CDR3: CASSQHRDYHWVAKNIQYF

D: TRBD2
size: NA
V: TRBV7-2
J: TRBJ2-1
DNA: TGTGCCAGCAGGTTGACTAGCGGGAGCTACAATGAGCAGTTCTTC
CDR3: CASRLTSGSYNEQFF

D: TRBD1
size: NA
V: TRBV5-4
J: TRBJ2-1
DNA: TGTGCCAGCAGCTCACAGGGGGTAAGCTACAATGAGCAGTTCTTC
CDR3: CASSSQGVSYNEQFF

D: NA
size: NA
V: TRBV2
J: TRBJ2-5
DNA: TGTGCCAGCAGTGATATGTTGTCGGAGACCCAGTACTTC
CDR3: CASSDMLSETQYF

D: NA
size: NA
V: TRBV6-1
J: TRBJ2-3
DNA: TGTGCCAGCAGTGGGGCTAGGGTAGGAACCACAGATACGCAGTATTTT
CDR3: CASSGARVGTTDTQYF

D: NA
size: NA
V: TRBV29-1
J: TRBJ2-2
DNA: TGCAGCGTTTTAGCTGACTGGGGGGTCACCGGGGAGCTGTTTTTT
CDR3: CSVLADWGVTGELFF

D: NA
size: NA
V: TRBV4-1
J: TRBJ1-1
DNA: TGCGCCAGCAGCCAAGAGGCGAACACTGAAGCTTTCTTT
CDR3: CASSQEANTEAFF

D: NA
size: NA
V: TRBV4-3
J: TRBJ2-3
DNA: TGCGCCAGCAGCCAAGTTCTTCCATCAGGGGTCCCCTTTTCCACAGATACGCAGTATTTT
CDR3: CASSQVLPSGVPFSTDTQYF

D: TRBD2
size: NA
V: TRBV13
J: TRBJ2-3
DNA: TGTGCCAGCAGCTTAGACCAAGCGGGGGCAGGAAATACGCAGTATTTT
CDR3: CASSLDQAGAGNTQYF

D: NA
size: NA
V: TRBV5-1
J: TRBJ1-1
DNA: TGCGCCAGCAGCTTGGTGTCCACTGAAGCTTTCTTT
CDR3: CASSLVSTEAFF

D: NA
size: NA
V: TRBV29-1
J: TRBJ2-5
DNA: TGCAGCGTTGACGGAACGGGAGAGACCCAGTACTTC
CDR3: CSVDGTGETQYF

D: TRBD1
size: NA
V: TRBV5-1
J: TRBJ2-2
DNA: TGCGCCAGCAGCTTCAGGGGACAGCGACCCGTGAACACCGGGGAGCTGTTTTTT
CDR3: CASSFRGQRPVNTGELFF

D: TRBD2
size: NA
V: TRBV5-1
J: TRBJ2-2
DNA: TGCGCCAGTTCCCCCCAAGCGGGGTTAAACACCGGGGAGCTGTTTTTT
CDR3: CASSPQAGLNTGELFF

D: NA
size: NA
V: TRBV21-1
J: TRBJ2-1
DNA: TGTGCCAGCAGCACCACAAAGACCTTGACCGGGACAGGGACGTTCAATGAGCAGTTCTTC
CDR3: CASSTTKTLTGTGTFNEQFF

D: TRBD1
size: NA
V: TRBV4-3
J: TRBJ2-1
DNA: TGCGCCAGCAGCCAACAGGGGGCCACATACAATGAGCAGTTCTTC
CDR3: CASSQQGATYNEQFF

D: NA
size: NA
V: TRBV5-1
J: TRBJ2-7
DNA: TGCGCCAGCAGCCTAGGCGGGGATCACAGGTTCCACGAGCAGTACTTC
CDR3: CASSLGGDHRFHEQYF

D: TRBD1
size: NA
V: TRBV4-3
J: TRBJ1-1
DNA: TGCGCCAGCAGCCGCGGACAGGGGGGGAACACTGAAGCTTTCTTT
CDR3: CASSRGQGGNTEAFF

D: NA
size: NA
V: TRBV4-1
J: TRBJ1-2
DNA: TGCGCCAGCAGCCCCACGGACACCAACTATGGCTACACCTTC
CDR3: CASSPTDTNYGYTF

D: NA
size: once
V: TRBV6-1
J: TRBJ1-4
DNA: TGTGCCAGCATACCTCGAATGGCAACTAATGAAAAACTGTTTTTT
CDR3: CASIPRMATNEKLFF

D: NA
size: NA
V: TRBV7-2
J: TRBJ2-1
DNA: TGTGCCAGCGGAAGGGATTCCTACAATGAGCAGTTCTTC
CDR3: CASGRDSYNEQFF

D: NA
size: NA
V: TRBV29-1
J: TRBJ2-1
DNA: TGCAGCGTTGTGGGCCGCAGTGAGCAGTTCTTC
CDR3: CSVVGRSEQFF

D: NA
size: NA
V: TRBV29-1
J: TRBJ2-5
DNA: TGCAGCGTTGAAGATCGGAAAGCGGCCCAGTACTTC
CDR3: CSVEDRKAAQYF

D: NA
size: once
V: TRBV4-2
J: TRBJ2-7
DNA: TGTGCCAGCAGCCAAGAGCGCTGGAGCTCCTACGAGCAGTACTTC
CDR3: CASSQERWSSYEQYF